These 18 T cell receptor beta chains were all obtained from the same sample, sequenced in a study of Graves' ophthalmopathy and Graves' hyperthyroidism. The authors amplified TCR beta CDR3 regions, and they did so from RNA transcripts for repertoire sequencing. HTBI primers were used in a first-round RT-PCR, which preceded a second-round multiplex PCR. TCRdb reanalysed the multiplex PCR reads using MiXCR and keeps one entry per CDR3 protein. Of about 620,000 distinct CDR3 sequences listed, about 24% were seen once; the top ten hold around 7%. The sample comprised peripheral blood. The receptors shown here come from a woman aged 18-29 years with stable Graves' hyperthyroidism. Some clones in this sample may be carry-over from other donors' samples.

This clonotype has at least ten counts. The V call is TRBV6-1, the J call TRBJ2-7, with 9 bases fitting TRBD1. Germline loops: CDR1 MNHNS, CDR2 SASEGT. V lost 2 bases, J lost 2 bases, and 7 bases stayed unmatched. This CDR3 is 16 amino acids long. The CDR3 bases are TGTGCCAGCAGTGAACATAGTGACAGGGGGACCTACGAGCAGTACTTC. This translates into CASSEHSDRGTYEQYF.

This clonotype was detected many times. Compared with germline, one end of the junction differs, possibly owing to a read error. This rearrangement joins TRBV28 to TRBJ2-7, with a tentative D call TRBD2 (5 bases). CDR1 is MDHEN, CDR2 SYDVKM, per germline. The length of the CDR3 is 15 residues. The CDR3 nucleotides are TGTGCCAGCAGTTTAGGAGGCCTACCATCCTACGAGCAATACTTC. It encodes CASSLGGLPSYEQYF.

Ten or more counts support this clonotype. The rearrangement joins TRBV6-1 to TRBJ1-6, with a tentative D call TRBD1 (6 bases). V lost 1 base, J lost 13 bases, and 17 bases lay in between. Germline lookup yields CDR1 MNHNS and CDR2 SASEGT. The CDR3 covers 15 residues. The CDR3 loop is CASSEGGAGTIPLHF. As DNA, the CDR3 is TGTGCCAGCAGTGAAGGGGGGGCAGGGACTATCCCCCTCCACTTT.

This clonotype was recorded at least ten times. The gene calls are TRBV28 and TRBJ2-4; D is unresolved. The CDR3 contains 15 residues. V shed 5 bases and J shed 4 bases, with 15 bases lying between them. The V gene's germline CDR1 is MDHEN and CDR2 SYDVKM. The CDR3 DNA is TGTGCCAGCAGTCCTGGGCCACGTGGAAAAAACATTCAGTACTTC. As protein: CASSPGPRGKNIQYF.

This clonotype showed up many times. This sequence joins TRBV5-1 and TRBJ1-1, with a possible D match to TRBD1 (5 bases). The CDR3 consists of 17 residues. V was shortened by 0 bases and J by 1 base, with 16 bases between the two germline ends. The germline CDR1 and CDR2 sequences are SGHRS and YFSETQ. CDR3: CASSLGLGQTRNTEAFF. The CDR3 DNA is TGCGCCAGCAGCTTGGGCCTGGGGCAGACTCGGAACACTGAAGCTTTCTTT.

This clonotype came up a few times. V and J are TRBV11-1 and TRBJ2-2; tentatively, D is TRBD2 (7 bases). CDR1 is SGHAT and CDR2 is FQDESV in the germline V gene (reference sequence). The CDR3 has 16 amino acids. The V gene lost 4 bases and the J gene lost 6 bases, with 18 bases spanning the gap. CDR3 region: CASSSRAGAVAGELFF. The CDR3 DNA follows: TGTGCCAGCAGCTCACGCGCGGGGGCGGTAGCCGGGGAGCTGTTTTTT.

The chain is built from TRBV10-3 and TRBJ1-1; D gene unclear. V was shortened by 4 bases and J by 4 bases, with 13 bases between the two germline ends. The CDR3 is 14 amino acids. The germline CDR1 and CDR2 sequences are ENHRY and SYGVKD. In DNA, the CDR3 is TGTGCCATCAGTGTGGTACCCTTCAGCACTGAAGCTTTCTTT. Translating gives CAISVVPFSTEAFF.

The V and J genes are TRBV4-2 and TRBJ1-5; D ambiguous. Looked up from germline, CDR1 is LGHNA and CDR2 is YNFKEQ. The CDR3 length is 13 residues. Between the trimmed V and J ends, which lost 4 bases and 5 bases, there was a span of 9 bases. CDR3 loop: CASSLDQDQPQHF. The CDR3 nucleotides read TGTGCCAGCAGCCTCGACCAGGATCAGCCCCAGCATTTT.

This clonotype was observed many times. J is TRBJ2-6 and V is TRBV6-1, with D possibly being TRBD1 (5 bases). Looked up from germline, CDR1 is MNHNS and CDR2 is SASEGT. This CDR3 has 15 residues. V was clipped by 4 bases and J by 0 bases, with 7 bases between them. The CDR3 loop reads CASSVGDSGANVLTF. CDR3 nucleotide sequence: TGTGCCAGCAGTGTAGGGGACTCTGGGGCCAACGTCCTGACTTTC.

This clonotype has ten or more counts. Compared with germline, one end of the junction differs, possibly owing to a read error. The chain recombines TRBV20-1 with TRBJ2-7, with no clear D. Germline CDR1 reads DFQATT; CDR2 reads SNEGSKA (reference sequence). The CDR3 is 15 amino acids. CDR3 sequence reads: CSAREARPSSYEQYF. CDR3 nucleotides: TGCAGTGCCAGAGAAGCGAGACCAAGCTCCTACGAGCAGTACTTC.

The V gene is TRBV10-3, the J gene TRBJ2-7, with D perhaps TRBD1 or TRBD2 (6 bases each). The CDR3 has 12 amino acids. Germline V lookup: CDR1 ENHRY, CDR2 SYGVKD. The V end lost 9 bases, the J end lost 4 bases, and 13 bases lay between the germline ends. The CDR3 sequence is CAIRGDNYEQYF. The DNA for the CDR3 is TGTGCCATTAGGGGGGACAATTACGAGCAGTACTTC.

This sequence joins TRBV3-1 and TRBJ1-1; D possibly corresponds to TRBD1 (5 bases). From germline, CDR1 is LGHDT and CDR2 YNNKEL (reference sequence). Trimming cost V 2 bases and J 1 base, with 8 bases left between them. The CDR3 has 14 amino acids. The CDR3: CASSQTDRNTEAFF. The CDR3 region has the DNA TGTGCCAGCAGCCAAACAGACAGGAACACTGAAGCTTTCTTT.

The J gene is TRBJ1-2, the V gene TRBV2; 7 bases are shared with TRBD1. J lost 3 bases, V lost 4 bases, and 8 bases had no gene match. The CDR3 is 15 amino acids. The V gene's germline CDR1 is SNHLY and CDR2 FYNNEI. CDR3 bases: TGTGCCAGCAGTGGAATCCAGGGGGGGTACTATGGCTACACCTTC. Amino acid sequence: CASSGIQGGYYGYTF.

This clonotype was counted many times. The V gene is TRBV18, the J gene TRBJ1-1, with D hard to call. The ends were cut back, 4 bases at V and 1 base at J, with 13 bases in the middle. Germline CDR1 KGHSH, CDR2 LQKENI. The CDR3 is 15 amino acids. CDR3 DNA: TGTGCCAGCTCACGGAGGGAGGGTGCGAACACTGAAGCTTTCTTT. Translation: CASSRREGANTEAFF.

V is TRBV5-1 and J is TRBJ1-1; weak D call: TRBD1 (6 bases). The CDR3 sequence is 15 residues long. The germline V gene has CDR1 SGHRS and CDR2 YFSETQ. Trimming cost V 6 bases and J 5 bases, with 20 bases left between them. CDR3 coding DNA: TGCGCCAGCAACGGGGTCGCCGGAGGGGGGACTGAAGCTTTCTTT. This translates into CASNGVAGGGTEAFF.

This clonotype appeared once. The chain couples TRBV20-1 to TRBJ2-7; D gene uncertain. The better agreement between TRBJ2-5 and the DNA end casts doubt on the J call. The CDR3 sequence is 11 residues long. Germline values: CDR1 DFQATT, CDR2 SNEGSKA (reference sequence). The CDR3 sequence: CSARTAETQYF. For the CDR3, the DNA is TGCAGTGCTAGAACGGCGGAGACCCAGTACTTC.

The sample holds many counts of this clonotype. V is TRBV15 and J is TRBJ2-7; no clear D gene. Germline V gene sequence: CDR1 LNHNV, CDR2 YYDKDF (reference sequence). The CDR3 loop spans 15 amino acids. Trimming removed 0 bases from V and 4 bases from J, with 13 bases in between. CDR3 region: CATSRDLGKGYEQYF. The CDR3 nucleotides are TGTGCCACCAGCAGAGATTTGGGAAAAGGGTACGAGCAGTACTTC.

In its sample, this clonotype was seen many times. This chain connects TRBV11-2 to TRBJ1-1, with D perhaps TRBD1 (5 bases). Germline CDR1 and CDR2: SGHAT and FQNNGV. Trimming pared 3 bases from V and 3 bases from J, leaving 14 bases between. The CDR3 has 15 amino acids. The CDR3 DNA sequence: TGTGCCAGCAGCTTGGGGTCTGGGGGGTACACTGAAGCTTTCTTT. Translated: CASSLGSGGYTEAFF.